Listed below are T cell receptor beta chains from one sample, sequenced in a study of control samples from healthy donors and cancer patients. Profiled with immunoSEQ multiplex PCR; TCRdb holds only in-frame clones, not every one. The sample holds around 200,000 clones, over 85% seen once. The sequencing input was blood. The receptors shown here come from a man between 18 and 29 years old in good health. The CDR3 runs from the conserved cysteine through the conserved F or W. Each record gives: V gene, CDR3 length, J gene, clone size, CDR3 protein. Some rows have no size entry. The others give once, few or many, or a class for an expanded clone.

>TRBV18|17|TRBJ2-1|NA
CASSPRVGGAPAGEQFF
>TRBV5-1|12|TRBJ1-4|NA
CASSFDNEKLFF
>TRBV5-1|16|TRBJ2-1|NA
CASSFHYGRAGNEQFF
>TRBV5-1|15|TRBJ1-1|NA
CASSLPTLEGGGTFF
>TRBV12-3/TRBV12-4|13|TRBJ2-2|NA
CASSFAGHGELFF
>TRBV9|15|TRBJ1-5|once
CASSSSDGSNQPQHF
>TRBV5-1|14|TRBJ2-7|few
CASSSTGTSYEQYF
>TRBV10-3|13|TRBJ2-1|NA
CAISRTDYNEQFF
>TRBV5-1|13|TRBJ2-7|NA
CASSSGLDYEQYF
>TRBV24-1|12|TRBJ1-5|NA
CATSETNQPQHF
>TRBV15|14|TRBJ1-4|NA
CATSREERDEKLFF
>TRBV30|12|TRBJ1-2|NA
CAWRAVNYGYTF
>TRBV9|13|TRBJ2-3|NA
CASSVDGLDTQYF
>TRBV2|12|TRBJ1-1|NA
CASSFDREGAFF
>TRBV5-1|15|TRBJ2-5|NA
CASSSGQGREETQYF
>TRBV3-1/TRBV3-2|13|TRBJ1-4|NA
CASSGQANEKLFF
>TRBV29-1|13|TRBJ2-7|NA
CSVDTGTGSEQYF
>TRBV5-1|16|TRBJ2-7|NA
CASSQVSGTGTYEQYF